The rows below give T cell receptor beta chains drawn from one sample of a study of T cell responses to AZD1222 COVID-19 vaccine. TCRdb's copy holds only in-frame clones and misses some; the assay was immunoSEQ multiplex PCR. The sample carries 35,000 to 55,000 clones, 65% to 85% recorded once. The specimen was peripheral blood, collected on day 0 of AZD1222 vaccination. The receptor set was obtained from an adult in good health. Both conserved end residues are part of each CDR3. Fields, in order: J gene, clone size, V gene, D gene, CDR3 protein, CDR3 DNA. A D gene is named only where the DNA matches it firmly. Some rows mark clone size as missing; the rest say once, few, many or name a class of expanded clone.

TRBJ1-2	.	TRBV5-4	.	CASSLRTADGYGYTF	TGTGCCAGCAGCTTAAGGACGGCTGATGGCTATGGCTACACCTTC
TRBJ1-3	.	TRBV7-9	TRBD1	CASVGGAGDRGSGNTIYF	TGTGCCAGCGTCGGAGGGGCGGGAGACAGGGGCTCTGGAAACACCATATATTTT
TRBJ2-6	.	TRBV25-1	.	CASSAYREWGANVLTF	TGTGCCAGCAGTGCTTACAGGGAATGGGGGGCCAACGTCCTGACTTTC
TRBJ1-2	.	TRBV6-2/TRBV6-3	.	CASSLQESGYTF	TGTGCCAGCAGTTTACAGGAATCGGGCTACACCTTC
TRBJ2-5	.	TRBV3-1/TRBV3-2	TRBD1	CASSSGTGGMWETQYF	TGTGCCAGCAGCTCTGGGACAGGGGGGATGTGGGAGACCCAGTACTTC
TRBJ1-1	.	TRBV2	.	CASSGSMNTEAFF	TGTGCCAGCAGTGGGAGCATGAACACTGAAGCTTTCTTT
TRBJ1-2	.	TRBV19	.	CASSDLGGIYGYTF	TGTGCCAGTAGTGACTTGGGAGGGATTTATGGCTACACCTTC
TRBJ1-2	few	TRBV5-5	.	CASSHPHRVGYTF	TGTGCCAGCAGCCACCCCCACAGGGTCGGCTACACCTTC
TRBJ1-2	.	TRBV15	.	CATSRQLMGDGYTF	TGTGCCACCAGCAGGCAGCTGATGGGGGACGGCTACACCTTC
TRBJ1-2	.	TRBV12-3/TRBV12-4	.	CATFGGTGSGYTF	TGTGCCACTTTCGGGGGGACTGGAAGCGGCTACACCTTC
TRBJ1-1	once	TRBV24-1	TRBD1	CATRDTGQRDSEAFF	TGTGCCACCAGGGATACGGGACAGAGAGACTCTGAAGCTTTCTTT
TRBJ2-1	.	TRBV10-3	.	CAIRDSSSYNEQFF	TGTGCCATCAGGGACAGTAGCTCCTACAATGAGCAGTTCTTC
TRBJ2-1	.	TRBV5-1	TRBD2	CASSSAPLAGGTYNEQFF	TGCGCCAGCAGCTCTGCCCCTTTGGCGGGAGGAACCTACAATGAGCAGTTCTTC
TRBJ2-1	.	TRBV27	.	CASKRGDTYNEQFF	TGTGCCAGCAAAAGGGGGGACACCTACAATGAGCAGTTCTTC
TRBJ1-2	.	TRBV5-6	.	CASSLRGRGYTF	TGTGCCAGCAGCTTGCGGGGACGGGGCTACACCTTC
TRBJ1-4	.	TRBV18	.	CASSPAAEKLFF	TGTGCCAGCTCACCGGCAGCTGAAAAACTGTTTTTT
TRBJ2-5	.	TRBV9	.	CASSVVSGETQYF	TGTGCCAGCAGCGTCGTGAGCGGAGAGACCCAGTACTTC
TRBJ2-3	.	TRBV18	.	CASSPRRGQAGDTQYF	TGTGCCAGCTCTCCACGGAGGGGGCAAGCCGGAGATACGCAGTATTTT
TRBJ2-1	.	TRBV5-1	TRBD2	CASSPGTTYNEQFF	TGCGCCAGCAGCCCCGGGACTACATACAATGAGCAGTTCTTC
TRBJ1-4	.	TRBV18	.	CASSPPGAATNEKLFF	TGTGCCAGCTCACCCCCTGGGGCCGCAACTAATGAAAAACTGTTTTTT
TRBJ2-5	.	TRBV6-5	.	CAALGGEGETQYF	TGTGCCGCACTAGGGGGGGAAGGGGAGACCCAGTACTTC
TRBJ1-4	.	TRBV20-1	.	CSARDPPKLFF	TGCAGTGCTAGGGACCCCCCAAAGCTGTTTTTT
TRBJ1-4	.	TRBV28	TRBD1	CASGVPGGYEKLFF	TGTGCCAGCGGTGTGCCAGGGGGATATGAAAAACTGTTTTTT
TRBJ1-4	.	TRBV30	TRBD1	CARNTGGRNEKLFF	TGTGCCCGGAATACAGGGGGTCGTAATGAAAAACTGTTTTTT
TRBJ1-6	.	TRBV7-8	TRBD1	CASRPPGQGNSPLHF	TGTGCCAGCAGACCGCCGGGACAGGGAAATTCACCCCTCCACTTT
TRBJ1-5	.	TRBV5-3	TRBD1	CARSPGTVNQPQHF	TGTGCCAGAAGCCCCGGGACAGTCAATCAGCCCCAGCATTTT
TRBJ2-1	.	TRBV19	.	CASSIEEEQFF	TGTGCCAGTAGTATAGAGGAGGAGCAGTTCTTC
TRBJ1-1	once	TRBV11-2	.	CASSLVQGRTEAFF	TGTGCCAGCAGCTTAGTCCAGGGACGCACTGAAGCTTTCTTT
TRBJ2-7	.	TRBV2	.	CASSVAGEDEQYF	TGTGCCAGCAGTGTGGCAGGGGAGGACGAGCAGTACTTC
TRBJ2-2	.	TRBV7-2	.	CASSLGTPTGELFF	TGTGCCAGCAGCTTAGGGACTCCCACCGGGGAGCTGTTTTTT
TRBJ2-4	.	TRBV6-2/TRBV6-3	.	CASSYSLLGPPEYF	TGTGCCAGCAGTTACTCGTTACTAGGACCGCCCGAGTACTTC
TRBJ1-5	.	TRBV6-2/TRBV6-3	TRBD1	CASSYTRQGDQPQHF	TGTGCCAGCAGTTACACACGACAGGGAGACCAGCCCCAGCATTTT
TRBJ1-1	.	TRBV18	.	CASSPAAGMNTEAFF	TGTGCCAGCTCACCCGCCGCCGGAATGAACACTGAAGCTTTCTTT
TRBJ2-1	.	TRBV6-1	TRBD2	CASSLSGGHEQFF	TGTGCCAGCAGTTTAAGCGGGGGCCATGAGCAGTTCTTC
TRBJ2-7	.	TRBV5-1	TRBD1	CASSLGTGGSSYEQYF	TGCGCCAGCAGCTTGGGAACAGGGGGAAGCTCCTACGAGCAGTACTTC
TRBJ2-4	.	TRBV4-1	.	CASSQAHSDIQYF	TGCGCCAGCAGCCAAGCGCACAGCGATATTCAGTACTTC
TRBJ2-7	.	TRBV27	.	CASSLLGDPKLEQYF	TGTGCCAGCAGTTTATTGGGGGACCCTAAACTCGAGCAGTACTTC
TRBJ1-1	.	TRBV3-1/TRBV3-2	.	CASSPRGGEQAFF	TGTGCCAGCAGCCCCCGGGGGGGAGAACAAGCTTTCTTT
TRBJ1-6	once	TRBV7-6	TRBD1	CASSLSGQSNSPLHF	TGTGCCAGCAGCTTATCGGGACAGAGCAATTCACCCCTCCACTTT
TRBJ1-1	once	TRBV29-1	TRBD1	CSARQGEGTEAFF	TGCAGCGCCCGACAGGGGGAGGGCACTGAAGCTTTCTTT
TRBJ2-1	.	TRBV2	TRBD2	CASRSGTSSVPYNEQFF	TGTGCCAGCAGATCCGGGACTAGCAGTGTACCCTACAATGAGCAGTTCTTC
TRBJ2-1	.	TRBV28	TRBD2	CASSTITGERGYNEQFF	TGTGCCAGCAGCACCATAACCGGGGAGCGGGGGTACAATGAGCAGTTCTTC
TRBJ2-2	.	TRBV9	.	CASSAKIGSTDTGELFF	TGTGCCAGCAGCGCAAAGATCGGGTCCACGGACACCGGGGAGCTGTTTTTT
TRBJ2-7	.	TRBV7-2	TRBD1	CASSSRTGSYEQYF	TGTGCCAGCAGCTCCAGGACAGGGAGCTACGAGCAGTACTTC
TRBJ2-3	.	TRBV4-1	TRBD2	CASSQGLGGGTDTQYF	TGCGCCAGCAGCCAGGGACTAGGAGGGGGCACAGATACGCAGTATTTT
TRBJ2-1	.	TRBV10-1	.	CASSEWTGDNEQFF	TGCGCCAGCAGTGAGTGGACGGGGGACAATGAGCAGTTCTTC
TRBJ2-1	.	TRBV19	TRBD2	CATRRTSGTLLYNEQFF	TGTGCCACCCGTAGGACTAGCGGGACTCTACTCTACAATGAGCAGTTCTTC
TRBJ2-7	.	TRBV10-3	TRBD1	CAISPGQSYEQYF	TGTGCCATCAGCCCGGGACAGTCGTACGAGCAGTACTTC
TRBJ1-4	.	TRBV5-1	.	CASSLEGGREKLFF	TGCGCCAGCAGCTTGGAGGGTGGGCGTGAAAAACTGTTTTTT
TRBJ1-2	.	TRBV6-4	.	CASSDSAGTYGYTF	TGTGCCAGCAGTGACTCGGCGGGGACCTATGGCTACACCTTC
TRBJ2-3	.	TRBV27	.	CASRPPRTDTQYF	TGTGCCAGCAGACCTCCCCGCACAGATACGCAGTATTTT
TRBJ2-3	.	TRBV4-3	TRBD2	CASSQVSGGAGGDTQYF	TGCGCCAGCAGCCAAGTTAGCGGGGGGGCTGGTGGAGATACGCAGTATTTT
TRBJ1-1	.	TRBV3-1/TRBV3-2	.	CASSQDYSTEAFF	TGTGCCAGCAGCCAAGATTACAGCACTGAAGCTTTCTTT
TRBJ1-6	once	TRBV28	.	CASSFWAGGEQQNSPLHF	TGTGCCAGCAGTTTCTGGGCGGGAGGTGAACAGCAAAATTCACCCCTCCACTTT
TRBJ1-5	.	TRBV12-3/TRBV12-4	.	CASRGSNQPQHF	TGTGCCAGCCGGGGTAGCAATCAGCCCCAGCATTTT
TRBJ2-7	.	TRBV3-1/TRBV3-2	.	CASSQRNLRVSYEQYF	TGTGCCAGCAGCCAACGTAACCTCAGGGTGTCCTACGAGCAGTACTTC
TRBJ2-5	.	TRBV2	.	CASRTEETQYF	TGTGCCAGCAGGACAGAAGAGACCCAGTACTTC